Each of the 20 T cell receptor beta chains below was sequenced from the same sample in a study of cytomegalovirus exposure and HLA in healthy donors. The primer mix had 60 Vbeta and 13 Jbeta primers. Measured with immunoSEQ multiplex PCR; TCRdb has only the in-frame clones, and not every one. The sample has about 130,000 clones; about 72% are singletons. Sequencing input: PBMCs. These receptors were taken from a man aged 30 to 39 in good health and CMV-seropositive.

A remark on this clone: The germline gene is not matched at one end of the junction; a read error may be the cause. The rearrangement uses TRBV15 and TRBJ1-3; no definite D call. CDR3 length: 17 residues. Germline lookup yields CDR1 LNHNV and CDR2 YYDKDF (reference sequence). Here the CDR3 reads CATSRGPAGLSENTIYF. CDR3 DNA sequence: TGTGCCACCAGCAGAGGGCCGGCAGGCCTCTCTGAAAACACCATATATTTT. Drawing the rest from reference TRBV15 and TRBJ1-3, the complete variable domain is DAMVIQNPRYQVTQFGKPVTLSCSQTLNHNVMYWYQQKSSQAPKLLFHYYDKDFNNEADTPDNFQSRRPNTSFCFLDIRSPGLGDTAMYLCATSRGPAGLSENTIYFGEGSWLTVV.

This chain links TRBV5-5 with TRBJ1-2; D is perhaps TRBD1 (5 bases). Germline V gene sequence: CDR1 SGHKS, CDR2 YYEKEE (reference sequence). Between the trimmed V and J ends, which lost 4 bases and 3 bases, there was a span of 16 bases. The CDR3 runs 15 residues. The CDR3 reads CASSPTMGGHYGYTF. DNA of the CDR3: TGTGCCAGCAGCCCGACTATGGGGGGACACTATGGCTACACCTTC.

The rearrangement links TRBV28 to TRBJ2-7, with TRBD2 matching 16 bases. In germline, CDR1 is MDHEN, CDR2 SYDVKM. Unmatched junction bases numbered 20, after V lost 8 bases and J lost 4 bases. This CDR3 comprises 20 residues. CDR3 region: CASSSLVPGTSGRARYEQYF. The CDR3 nucleotides read TGTGCCAGCTCTAGTTTGGTTCCCGGGACTAGCGGGAGGGCCAGGTACGAGCAGTACTTC.

This chain uses TRBV15 with TRBJ2-5; 9 bases match TRBD1. After removal of 3 bases from V and 3 bases from J, the junction contained 2 bases not matched to a gene. Germline values: CDR1 LNHNV, CDR2 YYDKDF (reference sequence). The CDR3 runs 14 residues. The DNA for the CDR3 is TGTGCCACCAGCAGGCGACAGGGGGAAGAGACCCAGTACTTC. This gives the protein CATSRRQGEETQYF.

The CDR3 coding sequence is TGTGCCAGCAGCCAAGAGAGACAGGGGAACACCGGGGAGCTGTTTTTT. As protein: CASSQERQGNTGELFF. The chain joins TRBV14 to TRBJ2-2, with 7 bases identical to TRBD1. The CDR3 covers 16 residues. Germline V CDR1 and CDR2: SGHDN, FVKESK. After removal of 0 bases from V and 1 base from J, the junction contained 2 bases not matched to a gene.

This sequence joins TRBV5-4 and TRBJ1-2; tentative D call: TRBD1 (5 bases). This CDR3 comprises 15 residues. The germline gives CDR1 SGHNT, CDR2 YYREEE (reference sequence). V dropped 2 bases and J dropped 4 bases, with 15 bases sitting between them. CDR3 region: CASSLLRDSLYGYTF. The CDR3 DNA reads as TGTGCCAGCAGCTTACTCCGGGACTCCCTCTATGGCTACACCTTC.

The genes are TRBV30 and TRBJ1-6; the D is unclear. This CDR3 contains 13 residues. Germline V gene sequence: CDR1 GTSNPN, CDR2 SVGIG (reference sequence). The germline V and J ends were trimmed by 2 bases and 7 bases, with 9 bases remaining between them. CDR3 bases: TGTGCCTGGAGTAGTGAGAGGAATTCACCCCTCCACTTT. The encoded protein is CAWSSERNSPLHF.

V usage is TRBV2 and J usage is TRBJ2-5, with a weak D call TRBD2 (5 bases). CDR3 length: 11 amino acids. CDR1 SNHLY and CDR2 FYNNEI come from the germline V gene. V lost 4 bases to trimming and J lost 5 bases, with 5 bases between them. The CDR3 here is CASSGRETQYF. The DNA for the CDR3 is TGTGCCAGCAGTGGGAGGGAGACCCAGTACTTC. The variable domain in full, completed from reference TRBV2 and TRBJ2-5, reads EPEVTQTPSHQVTQMGQEVILRCVPISNHLYFYWYRQILGQKVEFLVSFYNNEISEKSEIFDDQFSVERPDGSNFTLKIRSTKLEDSAMYFCASSGRETQYFGPGTRLLVL.

The chain combines TRBV6-1 with TRBJ2-7; 7 positions match TRBD2. Germline values: CDR1 MNHNS, CDR2 SASEGT. Trimming at V came to 2 bases and at J to 5 bases, leaving 12 bases not matched to a gene. This CDR3 contains 16 residues. The CDR3 coding sequence is TGTGCCAGCAGTGAATGGGTGGGGGAGGGTAACCACGAGCAGTACTTC. It specifies CASSEWVGEGNHEQYF.

The CDR3 spells CASSTEMNTEAFF. CDR3 DNA: TGCGCCAGCAGCACGGAGATGAACACTGAAGCTTTCTTT. The chain combines TRBV5-1 with TRBJ1-1; D is undetermined. Between the trimmed V and J ends, which lost 4 bases and 0 bases, there was a span of 7 bases. This CDR3 region has 13 residues. CDR1 is SGHRS and CDR2 is YFSETQ in the germline V gene.

This clone was detected only a few times. This chain connects TRBV4-3 to TRBJ2-1; D may be TRBD2 (6 bases). CDR3 length: 16 residues. Germline CDR1 and CDR2: LGHNA and YSLEER. The germline V and J ends were trimmed by 3 bases and 7 bases, with 19 bases remaining between them. Here the CDR3 reads CASSHDARRVQNEQFF. The CDR3 coding sequence is TGCGCCAGCAGCCATGACGCGAGGAGGGTTCAGAATGAGCAGTTCTTC.

The CDR3 sequence: CASKRERGYYEQYF. CDR3 nucleotide sequence: TGCGCCAGCAAAAGGGAACGGGGGTACTACGAGCAGTACTTC. The chain links TRBV4-1 to TRBJ2-7, with D possibly matching TRBD2 (6 bases). This CDR3 contains 14 residues. V was cut by 7 bases and J by 3 bases, with 16 bases left in between. Germline CDR1 MGHRA, CDR2 YSYEKL.

The gene calls are TRBV5-4 and TRBJ2-3; D perhaps matches TRBD2 (6 bases). CDR3 size: 16 residues. V lost 0 bases to trimming and J lost 2 bases, with 13 bases between them. CDR1 is SGHNT, CDR2 YYREEE, per germline (reference sequence). The DNA of the CDR3 is TGTGCCAGCAGCTTGGGGCTAGCGCCCAACACAGATACGCAGTATTTT. This encodes CASSLGLAPNTDTQYF.

Only one count was recorded for this clone. The rearrangement links TRBV7-2 to TRBJ2-7; D possibly corresponds to TRBD1 (6 bases). Germline V gene lookup returns CDR1 SGHTA and CDR2 FQGNSA. V lost 2 bases, J lost 5 bases, and 13 bases lay in between. The CDR3 loop spans 14 amino acids. The CDR3 DNA reads TGTGCCAGCAGCTTATCAGGGGCTTACCACGAGCAGTACTTC. Encoded protein: CASSLSGAYHEQYF.

This CDR3 reads CASSLLAGDNEQFF. CDR3 in DNA: TGTGCCAGCAGCTTATTAGCGGGAGATAATGAGCAGTTCTTC. This chain joins TRBV7-3 and TRBJ2-1, with 9 bases fitting TRBD2. Germline V gene lookup returns CDR1 SGHTA and CDR2 FQGTGA. V trimming: 2 bases; J trimming: 7 bases; junction bases outside the gene matches: 3. This CDR3 has 14 residues.

The chain combines TRBV18 with TRBJ1-1, with TRBD1 identical over 8 bases. J was trimmed by 7 bases and V by 1 base; bases with no gene match: 5. The CDR3 sequence is 14 residues long. Germline lookup yields CDR1 KGHSH and CDR2 LQKENI. CDR3 sequence: CASSPLTGEGEAFF. In DNA form, the CDR3 reads TGTGCCAGCTCACCACTGACAGGGGAGGGTGAAGCTTTCTTT.

V gene TRBV2 combines with J gene TRBJ2-3; D might be TRBD1 (5 bases). There are 16 residues in the CDR3. CDR1 is SNHLY and CDR2 is FYNNEI in the germline V gene. V lost 3 bases, J lost 2 bases, and 15 bases lay in between. The CDR3 here is CASSEQVGLHTDTQYF. As DNA, the CDR3 is TGTGCCAGCAGTGAGCAGGTGGGGCTCCACACAGATACGCAGTATTTT.

The gene calls are TRBV9 and TRBJ2-3; tentatively, D is TRBD2 (6 bases). The CDR3 spans 20 residues. Germline values: CDR1 SGDLS, CDR2 YYNGEE. V was shortened by 3 bases and J by 5 bases, with 31 bases between the two germline ends. CDR3 in amino acids: CASSGRFTTGLSTRGDTQYF. For the CDR3, the DNA is TGTGCCAGCAGCGGGCGATTCACAACGGGACTTTCAACGAGGGGAGATACGCAGTATTTT.

CDR3: CATSRDRQGIYRGYTF. The CDR3 DNA reads as TGTGCCACCAGCAGAGATCGACAGGGGATCTATCGGGGCTACACCTTC. This chain connects TRBV15 to TRBJ1-2; 8 nucleotides match TRBD1. The V and J ends lost 0 bases and 8 bases, in that order; junction bases with no gene match: 11. CDR3 length equals 16 residues. Germline CDR1 LNHNV, CDR2 YYDKDF (reference sequence).

The chain links TRBV5-4 to TRBJ2-2; 7 bases map to TRBD2. Germline-derived CDR1 and CDR2 are SGHNT and YYREEE (reference sequence). The CDR3 sequence is 17 residues long. V lost 4 bases and J lost 3; bases outside the gene matches: 12. CDR3: CASSPSGGGKDTGELFF. CDR3 coding DNA: TGTGCCAGCAGCCCGAGTGGGGGAGGGAAGGACACCGGGGAGCTGTTTTTT.